A selection of T cell receptor beta chains follows, all from one sample in a study of identical twins. MiXCR, run by TCRdb on the 5' RACE reads, gives a single entry per CDR3 protein. The sample contains under 300,000 distinct CDR3 sequences, approximately 7.1% of which appear only once. The sample was also linked to a second study, of T cells expressing NK-cell markers.

The material sequenced was CD8+ T cells sorted from blood. Receptors originate from a woman under 30 in good health. Both conserved end residues are part of each CDR3. The D gene is left open where the match is weak. Size tells how often a clone was seen (once, few, many) or the class of an expanded clone, and some rows leave it out.

cdr3_nt,cdr3_aa,clone_size,v_call,d_call,j_call
TGTGCCAGCAGCGAGGGGACTAATCCCTGGGAGCTGTTTTTT,CASSEGTNPWELFF,many,TRBV9,TRBD2,TRBJ2-2
TGTGCCAGCAGCGATAGCGGGATGGGAGATACGCAGTATTTT,CASSDSGMGDTQYF,many,TRBV9,TRBD2,TRBJ2-3
TGCGCCAGCAGCTTTGGGACCGGGACTAAGAGGGCCCAGTACTTC,CASSFGTGTKRAQYF,NA,TRBV5-1,TRBD2,TRBJ2-5
TGCGCCAGCAGCCACCGCACAGGTAGCAATCAGCCCCAGCATTTT,CASSHRTGSNQPQHF,NA,TRBV4-1,NA,TRBJ1-5
TGTGCCAGCAGCTTCACGGGCGGGGGCGATGGCTACACCTTC,CASSFTGGGDGYTF,many,TRBV7-9,NA,TRBJ1-2
TGTGCCATCAGGGAACAGGGTTCAGCTTCCTACGAGCAGTACTTC,CAIREQGSASYEQYF,NA,TRBV10-3,NA,TRBJ2-7
TGTGCCAGCTCTCCCAAGGAGACAGCAGAGACCCAGTACTTC,CASSPKETAETQYF,many,TRBV2,NA,TRBJ2-5
TGCAGCGTTGAATGGGGGGCCTACAATGAGCAGTTCTTC,CSVEWGAYNEQFF,NA,TRBV29-1,NA,TRBJ2-1
TGTGCCAGCAGTTTAGGAGCTAGGAACACTGAAGCTTTCTTT,CASSLGARNTEAFF,many,TRBV27,NA,TRBJ1-1
TGCAGTGCTAGAGACCGGGACAGGGGCGAGCAGTACTTC,CSARDRDRGEQYF,many,TRBV20-1,TRBD1,TRBJ2-7
TGTGCCAGCATCACCGGGACAGGGGGCAGTTCACCCCTCCACTTT,CASITGTGGSSPLHF,NA,TRBV2,TRBD1,TRBJ1-6
TGCAGCGCCCAAGGTTTGTCGCGGGAGGAGCGCGAGCAGTTCTTC,CSAQGLSREEREQFF,few,TRBV29-1,TRBD2,TRBJ2-1
TGTGCCAGCAAGTTCCGGGGAGGGCAAGAGACCCAGTACTTC,CASKFRGGQETQYF,few,TRBV12-3/TRBV12-4,TRBD2,TRBJ2-5
TGTGCCAGCAGCCGTAGGCAGTCTAACAATGAGCAGTTCTTC,CASSRRQSNNEQFF,few,TRBV6-2/TRBV6-3,NA,TRBJ2-1
TGTGCCAGCAGCCGCGTAGGGGGACCCCGGGATGAGCAGTTCTTC,CASSRVGGPRDEQFF,NA,TRBV11-2,NA,TRBJ2-1
TGTGCCAGCAGTGGCATACCGGGACTAGCGGGGCTTCTGAACACCGGGGAGCTGTTTTTT,CASSGIPGLAGLLNTGELFF,NA,TRBV25-1,TRBD2,TRBJ2-2
TGTGCTAGCAGCCTCAGAAACTACGACACCGGGGAGCTGTTTTTT,CASSLRNYDTGELFF,many,TRBV7-7,NA,TRBJ2-2
TGCAGCGTGGGCACAGGGCCATACTATGGCTACACCTTC,CSVGTGPYYGYTF,many,TRBV29-1,NA,TRBJ1-2